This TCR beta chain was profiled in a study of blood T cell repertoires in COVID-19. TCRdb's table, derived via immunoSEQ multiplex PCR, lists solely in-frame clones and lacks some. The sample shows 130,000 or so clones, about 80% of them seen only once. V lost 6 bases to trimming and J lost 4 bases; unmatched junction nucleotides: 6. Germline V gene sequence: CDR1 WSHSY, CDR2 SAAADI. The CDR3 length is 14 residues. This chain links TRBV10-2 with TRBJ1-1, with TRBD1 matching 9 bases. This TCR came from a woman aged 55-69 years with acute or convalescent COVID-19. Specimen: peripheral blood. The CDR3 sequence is CASSQWTGATEAFF. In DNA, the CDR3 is TGCGCCAGCAGCCAATGGACAGGGGCCACTGAAGCTTTCTTT.